What follows are 6 T cell receptor beta chains derived from one specimen sequenced in a study of CD8 T cells in Susac syndrome. Random-hexamer reverse transcription was applied to roughly 0.45 to 1 ug RNA. TCRdb reprocessed the immunoSEQ multiplex PCR reads via MiXCR and lists one record per CDR3 protein. The data contain roughly 150,000 distinct CDR3 sequences, nearly 97% of them singletons. The sample taken for sequencing was CD8+ T cells from PBMCs. The receptors here all came from a human donor with multiple sclerosis.

V and J are TRBV15 and TRBJ2-7; unclear D gene. V gave up 0 bases and J gave up 3 bases, with 12 bases separating them. The germline gives CDR1 LNHNV, CDR2 YYDKDF (reference sequence). CDR3 length: 15 residues. CDR3: CATSRDNAAGYEQYV. In DNA, the CDR3 is TGTGCCACCAGCAGAGATAACGCGGCAGGCTACGAGCAGTACGTC.

V gene TRBV24-1 combines with J gene TRBJ2-2; 9 bases agree with TRBD2. Looked up from germline, CDR1 is KGHDR and CDR2 is SFDVKD. CDR3 size: 16 residues. With V trimmed by 3 bases and J by 3 bases, 4 bases remained unmatched. The CDR3 region has the DNA TGTGCCACCAGTGATGAGGTAGCGGGGGACACCGGGGAGCTGTTTTTT. The encoded protein is CATSDEVAGDTGELFF.

This clonotype was recorded once. This chain joins TRBV7-2 and TRBJ2-7; no clear D gene. The CDR3 runs to 14 residues. Trimming took off 1 base at V and 0 bases at J, with 7 bases between the two ends. From germline, CDR1 is SGHTA and CDR2 FQGNSA. The CDR3 spells CASSLGGLSYEQYV. As DNA, the CDR3 is TGTGCCAGCAGCTTAGGCGGCCTCTCCTACGAGCAGTACGTC.

This chain links TRBV27 with TRBJ1-5; the match to TRBD1 covers 8 bases. Germline CDR1 and CDR2: MNHEY and SMNVEV (reference sequence). This CDR3 has 15 amino acids. With 5 bases clipped from V and 4 bases from J, the junction kept 7 bases outside the gene matches. Written as DNA, the CDR3 is TGTGCCAGCAGTCCTGAGGGACAGGAAAATCAGCCCCAGCATTTT. This encodes CASSPEGQENQPQHF.

The chain uses TRBV4-1 and TRBJ1-6; D possibly corresponds to TRBD1 (5 bases). This CDR3 comprises 15 residues. Trimming took off 4 bases at V and 10 bases at J, with 17 bases between the two ends. Per germline, CDR1 MGHRA and CDR2 YSYEKL. CDR3 in amino acids: CASSLGGTGGSPLHF. CDR3 nucleotides: TGCGCCAGCAGCCTCGGTGGGACCGGCGGCTCACCCCTCCACTTT.

The V gene is TRBV20-1, the J gene TRBJ1-2, with D maybe TRBD1 (6 bases). Germline-derived CDR1 and CDR2 are DFQATT and SNEGSKA (reference sequence). The CDR3 covers 13 residues. The V end was cut by 4 bases, the J end by 8 bases, with 17 bases between. CDR3 DNA: TGCAGTGCTACTCAGGGGAGTAGTTACGGCTACACCTTC. Protein product: CSATQGSSYGYTF.